These 17 T cell receptor beta chains were sequenced from one sample in a study of CXCR3-negative and CXCR3-positive naive CD8 T cells. TRB cDNA was prepared as libraries by UMI-labeled 5' RACE. From the 5' RACE reads, TCRdb lists one entry per CDR3 protein and no DNA. This listing includes just under 90,000 distinct CDR3 sequences. Their cognate antigens are unknown. Study observations and caveats: Relative to CXCR3-negative naive cells, CXCR3-positive naive cells had more hydrophobic TRB CDR3s.

The specimen was naive CXCR3+ CD8+ T cells from blood. The subset: CD45RO-CCR7+CD27+CD95- naive CD8+ T cells expressing CXCR3 (TNR3+). The receptor set was obtained from a human donor in good health. Some clones in this sample may be carry-over from other donors' samples.

The chain is built from TRBV4-3 and TRBJ2-7; the TCRdb call, TRBD2, lacks DNA for checking. The CDR3 length is 17 residues. The germline gives CDR1 LGHNA, CDR2 YSLEER. Here the CDR3 reads CASSQDRLAGVTYEQYF.

This rearrangement joins TRBV28 to TRBJ2-1. In germline, CDR1 is MDHEN, CDR2 SYDVKM. The CDR3 is 15 residues long. The CDR3 here is CASSFVERNYNEQFF. Filled out from reference TRBV28 and TRBJ2-1, the complete variable domain reads DVKVTQSSRYLVKRTGEKVFLECVQDMDHENMFWYRQDPGLGLRLIYFSYDVKMKEKGDIPEGYSVSREKKERFSLILESASTNQTSMYLCASSFVERNYNEQFFGPGTRLTVL.

The V gene is TRBV3-1, the J gene TRBJ2-7. Germline V gene sequence: CDR1 LGHDT, CDR2 YNNKEL (reference sequence). The CDR3 loop spans 14 amino acids. The chain's CDR3 is CASSQRHSPYEQYF.

The chain carries TRBV15 and TRBJ2-3. This CDR3 is built from 13 residues. The V gene's germline CDR1 is LNHNV and CDR2 YYDKDF (reference sequence). This CDR3 reads CATSSGGTDTQYF.

The J gene is TRBJ1-5, the V gene TRBV12-3 or TRBV12-4; TCRdb's assignment of TRBD1 cannot be checked, as there is no DNA. The CDR3 covers 17 residues. CDR3 residues: CASSRSWDEQGKQPQHF.

The chain links TRBV29-1 to TRBJ2-3; there is no DNA to check the TCRdb D call of TRBD2. The germline CDR1 and CDR2 sequences are SQVTM and ANQGSEA. The CDR3 has 11 residues. The CDR3 sequence: CSVGLGDTQYF.

J is TRBJ2-7 and V is TRBV9; TCRdb's assignment of TRBD2 cannot be checked, as there is no DNA. Germline-derived CDR1 and CDR2 are SGDLS and YYNGEE. The CDR3 covers 15 residues. CDR3 sequence: CASSPQPSGSYEQHF.

The chain recombines TRBV12-3 or TRBV12-4 with TRBJ2-2; with no DNA, the TCRdb D assignment of TRBD1 cannot be verified. The length of the CDR3 is 17 residues. CDR3 sequence reads: CASSFLPGGPNTGELFF.

The chain couples TRBV4-2 to TRBJ2-6; TCRdb's assignment of TRBD1 cannot be checked, as there is no DNA. Germline V CDR1 and CDR2: LGHNA, YNFKEQ. This CDR3 contains 18 residues. The CDR3 reads CASSHNPTGETGANVLTF.

V gene TRBV27 combines with J gene TRBJ2-1; TCRdb selects TRBD1, and the lack of DNA leaves this call unchecked. The CDR3 totals 14 residues. Germline V gives CDR1 MNHEY, CDR2 SMNVEV (reference sequence). CDR3 in amino acids: CASSPGTPLNEQFF.

This sequence joins TRBV7-3 and TRBJ2-2; TCRdb designates TRBD2, a call that cannot be tested without DNA. There are 19 residues in the CDR3. Germline values: CDR1 SGHTA, CDR2 FQGTGA. CDR3: CASSSGLAGGPVDTGELFF. Together with reference TRBV7-3 and TRBJ2-2, the CDR3 gives the full variable domain: GAGVSQTPSNKVTEKGKYVELRCDPISGHTALYWYRQSLGQGPEFLIYFQGTGAADDSGLPNDRFFAVRPEGSVSTLKIQRTERGDSAVYLCASSSGLAGGPVDTGELFFGEGSRLTVL.

The chain is built from TRBV28 and TRBJ2-1; as DNA is missing, the TRBD1 call by TCRdb cannot be tested. CDR1 MDHEN and CDR2 SYDVKM come from the germline V gene. The CDR3 is made up of 14 amino acids. CDR3 protein: CASSYGSQGDEQFF.

This rearrangement joins TRBV28 to TRBJ2-7; TCRdb designates TRBD2, a call that cannot be tested without DNA. The CDR3 spans 13 residues. CDR1 MDHEN and CDR2 SYDVKM come from the germline V gene. CDR3 in amino acids: CASSRRVGREQYF.

The chain joins TRBV29-1 to TRBJ1-1; TCRdb gives TRBD1 as the D gene, but with no DNA this cannot be confirmed. Germline CDR1 SQVTM, CDR2 ANQGSEA. The CDR3 consists of 15 residues. CDR3: CSVSLDRDRVTEAFF.

The chain has TRBV29-1 and TRBJ1-2; as DNA is missing, the TRBD1 call by TCRdb cannot be tested. Germline lookup yields CDR1 SQVTM and CDR2 ANQGSEA. This CDR3 has 12 residues. CDR3 region: CSVVVPNYGYTF.

The rearrangement joins TRBV6-5 to TRBJ2-1; the D gene TCRdb calls, TRBD2, cannot be checked with no DNA. The CDR3 runs 15 residues. Germline assignment: CDR1 MNHEY and CDR2 SVGAGI. Here the CDR3 reads CASSQTSSGYNEQFF.

The V call is TRBV7-9, the J call TRBJ1-2. From germline, CDR1 is SEHNR and CDR2 FQNEAQ (reference sequence). The CDR3 contains 13 residues. CDR3 protein: CASSFGQFYGYTF.